The 25 T cell receptor beta chains reported below all come from one sample, sequenced in a study of blood T cell repertoires in COVID-19. Some clones are missing from TCRdb's copy, which holds only in-frame ones; the method was immunoSEQ multiplex PCR. The repertoire holds approximately 200,000 clones, with 70% to 90% as singletons. The sample taken for sequencing was peripheral blood. The receptors come from a woman aged 45-59 years with acute or convalescent COVID-19.

The rearrangement uses TRBV12-5 and TRBJ2-2; D possibly corresponds to TRBD1 (5 bases). The CDR3 length is 14 residues. The V gene's germline CDR1 is LGHNT and CDR2 FRNRAP. Trimming shortened V by 1 base and J by 7 bases, and 10 bases separated the two germline ends. CDR3 residues: CASGLAGFSGELFF. The CDR3 region has the DNA TGTGCTAGTGGTTTGGCAGGGTTCAGCGGGGAGCTGTTTTTT.

There are a few counts of this clone. The genes are TRBV29-1 and TRBJ2-7; D is uncertain. Germline V gives CDR1 SQVTM, CDR2 ANQGSEA. The CDR3 consists of 13 residues. The germline V and J ends were trimmed by 8 bases and 0 bases, with 14 bases remaining between them. As DNA, the CDR3 is TGCAGCATCGAGGTCGATCACTCCTACGAGCAGTACTTC. It translates to CSIEVDHSYEQYF.

The chain recombines TRBV5-1 with TRBJ1-1; tentatively, D is TRBD1 (6 bases). CDR3 length equals 15 residues. V shed 1 base and J shed 1 base, with 11 bases lying between them. CDR1 and CDR2 (germline): SGHRS, YFSETQ. CDR3 in DNA: TGCGCCAGCAGCTTGCCCACGGGACAGAACACTGAAGCTTTCTTT. Its translation is CASSLPTGQNTEAFF.

V usage is TRBV7-6 and J usage is TRBJ1-1; D uncertain. This CDR3 comprises 15 residues. CDR1 SGHVS and CDR2 FNYEAQ come from the germline V gene. The germline V and J ends were trimmed by 1 base and 4 bases, with 13 bases remaining between them. The CDR3 bases are TGTGCCAGCAGCTTAGTAGTGACGGCGGGCACTGAAGCTTTCTTT. Translated: CASSLVVTAGTEAFF.

V usage is TRBV11-3 and J usage is TRBJ2-7; TRBD2 agrees at 9 bases. Germline assignment: CDR1 SGHNT and CDR2 YENEEA. The CDR3 extends over 14 amino acids. V shed 6 bases and J 2 bases; nucleotides not matched to a gene: 5. CDR3 residues: CASRTSGRPYEQYF. For the CDR3, the DNA is TGTGCCAGCAGGACCAGCGGGAGGCCCTACGAGCAGTACTTC.

The genes are TRBV6-1 and TRBJ1-1; 7 positions agree with TRBD1. V lost 3 bases and J lost 0; bases outside the gene matches: 1. The CDR3 loop spans 14 amino acids. Looked up from germline, CDR1 is MNHNS and CDR2 is SASEGT. CDR3 DNA sequence: TGTGCCAGCAGTGATACAGGGGTGAACACTGAAGCTTTCTTT. Protein product: CASSDTGVNTEAFF.

The chain is built from TRBV7-2 and TRBJ2-5, with D maybe TRBD1 (6 bases). Germline lookup yields CDR1 SGHTA and CDR2 FQGNSA. Trimming cost V 4 bases and J 1 base, with 13 bases left between them. This CDR3 is 15 amino acids long. CDR3 amino acids: CASSSGQTSQETQYF. In DNA form, the CDR3 reads TGTGCCAGCAGCTCCGGACAGACATCCCAAGAGACCCAGTACTTC.

V and J are TRBV5-6 and TRBJ2-1; 9 nucleotides agree with TRBD1. V shed 2 bases, J shed 5 bases, and the junction held 5 bases outside the gene matches. The CDR3 covers 15 residues. CDR1 SGHDT and CDR2 YYEEEE come from the germline V gene. In DNA form, the CDR3 reads TGTGCCAGCAGCTTTTGGACAGGGGAAAACAATGAGCAGTTCTTC. This encodes CASSFWTGENNEQFF.

CDR3 DNA sequence: TGCGCCAGCAGCTTACGGACTGTCAATGAGCAGTTCTTC. As protein: CASSLRTVNEQFF. The chain combines TRBV5-1 with TRBJ2-1, with a weak D call TRBD2 (5 bases). CDR1 and CDR2 (germline): SGHRS, YFSETQ. The V gene lost 2 bases and the J gene lost 6 bases, with 9 bases spanning the gap. The CDR3 runs to 13 residues.

The CDR3 loop is CASSLLERDYNEQFF. For the CDR3, the DNA is TGTGCCAGCAGCCTCTTGGAGCGCGACTACAATGAGCAGTTCTTC. The V and J genes are TRBV2 and TRBJ2-1; no clear D gene. V was cut by 6 bases and J by 3 bases, with 15 bases left in between. The CDR3 runs 15 residues. Germline V gives CDR1 SNHLY, CDR2 FYNNEI. Full variable domain (rest looked up from reference TRBV2 and TRBJ2-1): EPEVTQTPSHQVTQMGQEVILRCVPISNHLYFYWYRQILGQKVEFLVSFYNNEISEKSEIFDDQFSVERPDGSNFTLKIRSTKLEDSAMYFCASSLLERDYNEQFFGPGTRLTVL.

V and J are TRBV7-9 and TRBJ2-1; D is unclear. The germline gives CDR1 SEHNR, CDR2 FQNEAQ (reference sequence). The V and J ends lost 6 bases and 4 bases respectively, with 7 bases between them. The CDR3 spans 12 residues. CDR3 DNA: TGTGCCAGCAGGAAGAGGTACAATGAGCAGTTCTTC. The encoded protein is CASRKRYNEQFF.

The count of this clone is one. V and J are TRBV5-1 and TRBJ2-7, with TRBD2 matching over 8 bases. The length of the CDR3 is 16 residues. Germline CDR1 SGHRS, CDR2 YFSETQ. V lost 4 bases and J lost 2; bases outside the gene matches: 11. CDR3 DNA: TGCGCCAGCAGCCGGGGGGGAGCGGGAGTTCCCTACGAGCAGTACTTC. It codes for CASSRGGAGVPYEQYF.

J is TRBJ1-2 and V is TRBV19; 8 nucleotides match TRBD1. After removal of 5 bases from V and 7 bases from J, the junction contained 6 bases not matched to a gene. This CDR3 contains 13 residues. Germline loops: CDR1 LNHDA, CDR2 SQIVND (reference sequence). In nucleotides, the CDR3 is TGTGCCAGTAGTTTCCAGGGGGCGGTTGGCTACACCTTC. Encoded protein: CASSFQGAVGYTF.

This clone was seen a single time. The chain joins TRBV15 to TRBJ2-2; tentative D call: TRBD2 (7 bases). The CDR3 consists of 13 residues. Trimming shortened V by 6 bases and J by 6 bases, and 11 bases separated the two germline ends. CDR1 is LNHNV and CDR2 is YYDKDF in the germline V gene (reference sequence). The CDR3: CATSNGGPGELFF. CDR3 DNA: TGTGCCACCAGTAACGGGGGGCCCGGGGAGCTGTTTTTT.

This rearrangement joins TRBV15 to TRBJ2-1; 9 bases are shared with TRBD2. The CDR3 is made up of 16 amino acids. Germline V gene sequence: CDR1 LNHNV, CDR2 YYDKDF (reference sequence). V was clipped by 2 bases and J by 4 bases; unmatched bases: 6. CDR3 in amino acids: CATSRQRLAVYNEQFF. In nucleotides, the CDR3 is TGTGCCACCAGCAGACAAAGACTAGCGGTTTACAATGAGCAGTTCTTC.

The genes are TRBV19 and TRBJ1-5, with 7 bases lining up with TRBD1. CDR1 is LNHDA and CDR2 is SQIVND in the germline V gene (reference sequence). Trimming at V came to 0 bases and at J to 1 base, leaving 6 bases not matched to a gene. The CDR3 extends over 17 amino acids. The CDR3 here is CASSIESRGVSNQPQHF. As DNA, the CDR3 is TGTGCCAGTAGTATAGAGTCCAGGGGGGTGAGCAATCAGCCCCAGCATTTT.

This rearrangement joins TRBV18 to TRBJ2-1; TRBD2 matches at 8 bases. Germline lookup yields CDR1 KGHSH and CDR2 LQKENI. The CDR3 is made up of 16 amino acids. Germline trimming cut 0 bases from V and 7 bases from J; bases unmatched to any gene: 8. The CDR3 loop is CASSPPGGAGRNEQFF. The CDR3 DNA reads as TGTGCCAGCTCACCACCCGGGGGGGCTGGGAGGAATGAGCAGTTCTTC.

The CDR3 reads CASSLAPTGLYNSPLHF. For the CDR3, the DNA is TGCGCCAGCAGCTTGGCGCCGACAGGGTTGTATAATTCACCCCTCCACTTT. The V call is TRBV5-1, the J call TRBJ1-6, with 7 bases lining up with TRBD1. The CDR3 length is 17 residues. V lost 0 bases to trimming and J lost 4 bases; unmatched junction nucleotides: 7. CDR1 is SGHRS and CDR2 is YFSETQ in the germline V gene.

The V gene is TRBV5-1, the J gene TRBJ2-3; TRBD2 aligns across 13 bases. V was pared by 0 bases and J by 1 base, with 2 bases of the junction left unmatched. Germline lookup yields CDR1 SGHRS and CDR2 YFSETQ. This CDR3 is built from 17 residues. The CDR3 spells CASSLATSGGGTDTQYF. In DNA form, the CDR3 reads TGCGCCAGCAGCTTGGCCACTAGCGGGGGGGGCACAGATACGCAGTATTTT.

The chain carries TRBV6-5 and TRBJ2-1; 11 nucleotides line up with TRBD1. The CDR3 totals 14 residues. After removal of 4 bases from V and 8 bases from J, the junction contained 4 bases not matched to a gene. The germline CDR1 and CDR2 sequences are MNHEY and SVGAGI. CDR3 sequence (DNA): TGTGCCAGCAGTTGGGGGACAGGGGGGGATGAGCAGTTCTTC. Protein product: CASSWGTGGDEQFF.

V and J are TRBV4-3 and TRBJ1-2; D possibly corresponds to TRBD1 (5 bases). Germline V lookup: CDR1 LGHNA, CDR2 YSLEER. The V gene lost 0 bases and the J gene lost 4 bases, with 9 bases spanning the gap. CDR3 size: 14 residues. This chain's CDR3 is CASSQDDRSYGYTF. In DNA, the CDR3 is TGCGCCAGCAGCCAAGATGACAGAAGCTATGGCTACACCTTC.

The chain is built from TRBV7-8 and TRBJ1-4; D unresolved. CDR3 length equals 16 residues. Deletions cut 0 bases from V and 2 bases from J, with 10 bases between. CDR1 is SGHVS and CDR2 is FQNEAQ in the germline V gene. CDR3 region: CASSLAAEGTNEKLFF. In DNA, the CDR3 is TGTGCCAGCAGCTTAGCCGCGGAGGGCACTAATGAAAAACTGTTTTTT. Supplemented by reference TRBV7-8 and TRBJ1-4, the full variable domain reads GAGVSQSPRYKVAKRGQDVALRCDPISGHVSLFWYQQALGQGPEFLTYFQNEAQLDKSGLPSDRFFAERPEGSVSTLKIQRTQQEDSAVYLCASSLAAEGTNEKLFFGSGTQLSVL.

There are a few counts of this clone. V gene TRBV6-5 combines with J gene TRBJ1-1; TRBD1 aligns across 8 bases. This CDR3 is built from 14 residues. The trim removed 7 bases at V and 1 base at J, leaving 5 bases unmatched. Germline V gene lookup returns CDR1 MNHEY and CDR2 SVGAGI. CDR3 DNA sequence: TGTGCCAGCATCTCCGGGACAGGGAACACTGAAGCTTTCTTT. This sequence encodes CASISGTGNTEAFF.

In this sample, this clone turned up once. The chain has TRBV5-1 and TRBJ2-2; no definite D call. The CDR3 is 13 residues long. Per the germline V gene, CDR1 is SGHRS and CDR2 is YFSETQ. V dropped 4 bases and J dropped 8 bases, with 12 bases sitting between them. CDR3 residues: CASSLTARGELFF. The CDR3 bases are TGCGCCAGCAGCCTCACCGCCCGGGGGGAGCTGTTTTTT.

This chain joins TRBV29-1 and TRBJ2-3; 10 nucleotides match TRBD2. CDR3 length equals 15 residues. CDR1 and CDR2 from the germline V gene are SQVTM and ANQGSEA. The V and J ends lost 7 bases and 5 bases, in that order; junction bases with no gene match: 12. CDR3 sequence reads: CSADGLAGEVDTQYF. CDR3 DNA: TGCAGCGCCGATGGGCTAGCGGGAGAGGTAGATACGCAGTATTTT.